One sample yielded the 29 T cell receptor beta chains listed below, sequenced in a study of shared clonotypes between healthy human individuals. Assay: immunoSEQ multiplex PCR; the TCRdb copy retains only in-frame clones and omits some. Of under 2.5 million clones in the sample, around 92% were seen once. The material sequenced was naive CD4+ T cells from PBMCs. Specified subset: CD45RA+ positively selected. The receptors were gathered from a young man in good health. Some clones in this sample may be carry-over from other donors' samples.

Remarks on this clone: One junction end does not reproduce the germline sequence, and a read error may be involved. The chain employs TRBV28 and TRBJ2-7; maybe TRBD1 (6 bases). CDR1 is MDHEN and CDR2 is SYDVKM in the germline V gene. The CDR3 is 16 residues long. The CDR3 sequence: CVSSLNRQEHLYEQYF. The DNA for the CDR3 is TGTGTCAGCAGTTTGAATCGACAGGAACACCTCTACGAGCAGTACTTC.

V gene TRBV28 combines with J gene TRBJ1-5; D is ambiguous. The CDR3 sequence is 16 residues long. The V gene's germline CDR1 is MDHEN and CDR2 SYDVKM. Trimming removed 5 bases from V and 8 bases from J, with 22 bases in between. The CDR3 DNA is TGTGCCAGCAGTCCCCTTGAAACGGTCCAATTCGAGCCCCAGCATTTT. Translation: CASSPLETVQFEPQHF.

The chain combines TRBV4-3 with TRBJ2-1, with 8 bases that match TRBD2. This CDR3 has 16 residues. Trimming removed 1 base from V and 10 bases from J; junction bases left unmatched: 12. Germline values: CDR1 LGHNA, CDR2 YSLEER. As DNA, the CDR3 is TGCGCCAGCAGCCAAGTACAGGGAGTAGCGGGACCCGAGCAGTTCTTC. Translating it yields CASSQVQGVAGPEQFF.

This sequence joins TRBV7-8 and TRBJ2-2, with TRBD2 identical over 7 bases. V was pared by 3 bases and J by 6 bases, with 10 bases of the junction left unmatched. CDR3 size: 16 residues. CDR1 and CDR2 (germline): SGHVS, FQNEAQ. Written as DNA, the CDR3 is TGTGCCAGCAGCTTCGGAATGGCGGGAGTACCCGGGGAGCTGTTTTTT. This encodes CASSFGMAGVPGELFF.

The chain recombines TRBV2 with TRBJ1-2, with 9 bases lining up with TRBD1. CDR3 length equals 13 residues. V lost 9 bases and J lost 1; bases outside the gene matches: 3. Germline loops: CDR1 SNHLY, CDR2 FYNNEI. CDR3 in amino acids: CARSGQGNYGYTF. DNA of the CDR3: TGTGCCAGGTCGGGACAGGGTAACTATGGCTACACCTTC.

The rearrangement links TRBV9 to TRBJ2-1, with 8 bases identical to TRBD1. From germline, CDR1 is SGDLS and CDR2 YYNGEE. V trimming: 5 bases; J trimming: 1 base; junction bases outside the gene matches: 8. This CDR3 spans 16 amino acids. The CDR3 reads CASSSQGAISYNEQFF. CDR3 nucleotides: TGTGCCAGCAGTAGCCAGGGGGCTATTTCCTACAATGAGCAGTTCTTC.

The gene calls are TRBV7-8 and TRBJ1-2; the D is unclear. Trimming cost V 5 bases and J 4 bases, with 17 bases left between them. The CDR3 length is 15 residues. The V gene's germline CDR1 is SGHVS and CDR2 FQNEAQ. The CDR3 loop is CASSPPGRLGYGYTF. The CDR3, as DNA: TGTGCCAGCAGCCCACCGGGAAGGCTCGGCTATGGCTACACCTTC.

Of note for this clone: At one boundary the junction diverges from the germline segment, which might be a read error. This chain links TRBV15 with TRBJ2-7; D unresolved. This CDR3 has 12 residues. Germline-derived CDR1 and CDR2 are LNHNV and YYDKDF (reference sequence). The CDR3 DNA reads TGTGCCACCAGCAGAGACCGCTTGAGCTTTAGTTTC. Amino acid sequence: CATSRDRLSFSF.

The V and J genes are TRBV18 and TRBJ2-7; perhaps TRBD1 as D (6 bases). This CDR3 comprises 13 residues. V dropped 5 bases and J dropped 0 bases, with 8 bases sitting between them. The germline V gene has CDR1 KGHSH and CDR2 LQKENI. CDR3 in amino acids: CASSVQGSYEQYF. In DNA form, the CDR3 reads TGTGCCAGCTCAGTACAGGGCTCCTACGAGCAGTACTTC.

The CDR3 region is CAISGLAGAEQYF. CDR3 nucleotide sequence: TGTGCCATCAGTGGACTAGCGGGAGCCGAGCAGTACTTC. This chain connects TRBV10-3 to TRBJ2-7; 12 bases agree with TRBD2. This CDR3 contains 13 residues. Germline CDR1 ENHRY, CDR2 SYGVKD. V trimming: 4 bases; J trimming: 6 bases; junction bases outside the gene matches: 1.

The chain has TRBV20-1 and TRBJ2-7; D possibly corresponds to TRBD2 (5 bases). The length of the CDR3 is 11 residues. Germline V gene lookup returns CDR1 DFQATT and CDR2 SNEGSKA (reference sequence). The CDR3 spells CSIPGTYEQYF. The CDR3 DNA is TGCAGCATACCGGGGACCTACGAGCAGTACTTC.

The rearrangement uses TRBV5-6 and TRBJ1-2; 8 positions match TRBD1. Germline assignment: CDR1 SGHDT and CDR2 YYEEEE. V dropped 4 bases and J dropped 4; count of bases not matched to a gene: 15. The CDR3 has 17 residues. The CDR3 protein is CASSNPRTGFLAYGYTF. Here the CDR3 DNA reads TGTGCCAGCAGCAATCCACGGACAGGGTTCTTGGCCTATGGCTACACCTTC.

V is TRBV2 and J is TRBJ2-7, with D hard to call. Germline CDR1 and CDR2: SNHLY and FYNNEI. Trimming took off 10 bases at V and 0 bases at J, with 7 bases between the two ends. This CDR3 contains 11 residues. The CDR3 sequence: CATRYSYEQYF. The CDR3 region has the DNA TGTGCCACGAGGTACTCCTACGAGCAGTACTTC.

The chain carries TRBV5-1 and TRBJ2-5; TRBD1 might be the D (6 bases). CDR1 and CDR2 from the germline V gene are SGHRS and YFSETQ. V was pared by 0 bases and J by 5 bases, with 14 bases between. There are 15 residues in the CDR3. CDR3 DNA sequence: TGCGCCAGCAGCTTGGTTCAGGGGTCCCGGGAGACCCAGTACTTC. The encoded protein is CASSLVQGSRETQYF.

This clone showed up just once. V usage is TRBV15 and J usage is TRBJ2-3, with D tentatively TRBD1 (6 bases). V shed 2 bases and J shed 0 bases, with 12 bases lying between them. The CDR3 runs 16 residues. Germline CDR1 reads LNHNV; CDR2 reads YYDKDF (reference sequence). The CDR3 loop reads CATSRWAGASTDTQYF. CDR3 in DNA: TGTGCCACCAGCAGATGGGCAGGGGCTAGCACAGATACGCAGTATTTT.

The chain links TRBV7-3 to TRBJ1-2, with D maybe TRBD1 (5 bases). V lost 1 base and J lost 8, with 14 bases in between. This CDR3 has 14 residues. Germline CDR1 is SGHTA and CDR2 is FQGTGA. CDR3 in DNA: TGTGCCAGCAGCTTAATCGCAGGGTTAGGGGGCTACACCTTC. It is translated as CASSLIAGLGGYTF.

The chain uses TRBV7-9 and TRBJ2-1, with D tentatively TRBD2 (5 bases). This CDR3 region has 16 residues. Germline V gives CDR1 SEHNR, CDR2 FQNEAQ (reference sequence). Trimming left V 2 bases short and J 7 bases short, with 18 bases between. The CDR3 protein is CASSLHMVAIKNEQFF. The CDR3 DNA sequence: TGTGCCAGCAGCTTACACATGGTAGCGATCAAGAATGAGCAGTTCTTC.

This chain connects TRBV9 to TRBJ2-1; 7 bases map to TRBD2. This CDR3 has 18 residues. Unmatched junction bases numbered 16, after V lost 3 bases and J lost 4 bases. Germline V CDR1 and CDR2: SGDLS, YYNGEE. For the CDR3, the DNA is TGTGCCAGCAGCGAGCGGGGCCTAGCCGGGCACGATTACAATGAGCAGTTCTTC. Residues: CASSERGLAGHDYNEQFF.

The J gene is TRBJ2-1, the V gene TRBV19; 10 bases match TRBD2. After removal of 6 bases from V and 6 bases from J, the junction contained 11 bases not matched to a gene. Germline CDR1 is LNHDA and CDR2 is SQIVND (reference sequence). The CDR3 sequence is 16 residues long. The CDR3 protein is CASRTRGAGGFNEQFF. The DNA of the CDR3 is TGTGCCAGTAGAACCCGCGGAGCGGGAGGGTTCAATGAGCAGTTCTTC.

V is TRBV7-8 and J is TRBJ2-6; TRBD2 agrees at 7 bases. J was trimmed by 0 bases and V by 1 base; bases with no gene match: 12. Germline CDR1 is SGHVS and CDR2 is FQNEAQ. This CDR3 contains 20 residues. The CDR3 protein is CASSLGFLGEGYSGANVLTF. The CDR3 nucleotides read TGTGCCAGCAGCTTAGGCTTTCTCGGGGAGGGATACTCTGGGGCCAACGTCCTGACTTTC.

The chain joins TRBV7-8 to TRBJ1-4, with TRBD1 matching over 7 bases. CDR3 length: 19 amino acids. Looked up from germline, CDR1 is SGHVS and CDR2 is FQNEAQ. With V trimmed by 1 base and J by 3 bases, 14 bases remained unmatched. Here the CDR3 reads CASSLGLAGGGGANEKLFF. CDR3 nucleotide sequence: TGTGCCAGCAGCTTAGGTCTTGCAGGGGGAGGGGGAGCTAATGAAAAACTGTTTTTT.

V and J are TRBV18 and TRBJ2-5; D not resolved. V dropped 2 bases and J dropped 5 bases, with 12 bases sitting between them. Looked up from germline, CDR1 is KGHSH and CDR2 is LQKENI. CDR3 length: 14 amino acids. CDR3 bases: TGTGCCAGCTCACCAATAGCCCAACCTGAGACCCAGTACTTC. Translation gives CASSPIAQPETQYF.

The rearrangement uses TRBV5-4 and TRBJ2-6; possibly TRBD1 for D (6 bases). The CDR3 extends over 16 amino acids. Trimming took 5 bases from V and 4 from J, leaving 16 bases between them. Germline V gene data show CDR1 as SGHNT and CDR2 as YYREEE (reference sequence). CDR3 loop: CASSSGQSRGANVLTF. The CDR3 nucleotides are TGTGCCAGCAGTTCGGGACAAAGTCGCGGGGCCAACGTCCTGACTTTC.

The chain combines TRBV4-1 with TRBJ2-3, with TRBD2 matching 10 bases. The V segment lost 0 bases and the J segment 4 bases; nucleotides outside the gene matches: 7. The germline gives CDR1 MGHRA, CDR2 YSYEKL. The CDR3 length is 17 residues. The CDR3: CASSQERGTSDADTQYF. CDR3 nucleotide sequence: TGCGCCAGCAGCCAAGAGAGAGGGACTAGCGACGCAGATACGCAGTATTTT.

This sequence joins TRBV11-2 and TRBJ1-4, with a weak D call TRBD1 (5 bases). Germline CDR1 and CDR2: SGHAT and FQNNGV. The CDR3 is made up of 15 amino acids. The germline V and J ends were trimmed by 2 bases and 5 bases, with 12 bases remaining between them. The CDR3 protein is CASSLRGPQNEKLFF. Written as DNA, the CDR3 is TGTGCCAGCAGCTTAAGGGGCCCGCAGAATGAAAAACTGTTTTTT.

The gene calls are TRBV27 and TRBJ1-1; D gene ambiguous. Germline loops: CDR1 MNHEY, CDR2 SMNVEV (reference sequence). V was clipped by 0 bases and J by 1 base, with 6 bases between them. This CDR3 contains 14 residues. CDR3 region: CASSLSPENTEAFF. The CDR3 nucleotides are TGTGCCAGCAGTTTATCTCCAGAGAACACTGAAGCTTTCTTT.

This rearrangement joins TRBV5-1 to TRBJ2-7; D unresolved. CDR3 length equals 13 residues. V lost 6 bases to trimming and J lost 0 bases, with 10 bases between them. Germline V gene sequence: CDR1 SGHRS, CDR2 YFSETQ. The CDR3 is CASILPYSYEQYF. The CDR3, as DNA: TGCGCCAGCATTCTGCCTTACTCCTACGAGCAGTACTTC.

This clone occurred once. The chain combines TRBV5-1 with TRBJ2-5; 10 positions agree with TRBD1. This CDR3 has 15 residues. The V gene's germline CDR1 is SGHRS and CDR2 YFSETQ. With 2 bases clipped from V and 4 bases from J, the junction kept 5 bases outside the gene matches. The CDR3 nucleotides read TGCGCCAGCAGCTTACGGGACAGGGGAAGAGAGACCCAGTACTTC. It is translated as CASSLRDRGRETQYF.

The V gene is TRBV6-5, the J gene TRBJ2-1, with TRBD2 matching 7 bases. J was trimmed by 7 bases and V by 5 bases; bases with no gene match: 5. The CDR3 loop spans 13 amino acids. CDR1 and CDR2 (germline): MNHEY, SVGAGI. This CDR3 is CASSESGENEQFF. In DNA, the CDR3 is TGTGCCAGCAGTGAAAGCGGGGAGAATGAGCAGTTCTTC.